This T cell receptor beta chain was recovered during a study of molecular identifiers for immune sequencing clone quantification. This clonotype was observed at least ten times. TCRdb reprocessed the PCR reads with MiXCR, giving one entry per CDR3 protein. The sample lists about 640,000 distinct CDR3 sequences; nearly 20% were seen once. The CDR3 is 15 residues long. Germline lookup yields CDR1 MDHEN and CDR2 SYDVKM. Trimming removed 5 bases from V and 5 bases from J; junction bases left unmatched: 7. Sequencing input: naive CD8+ T cells from blood, with Jurkat cell RNA spiked in. Subset noted: FACS-sorted CD8+CD4-CCR7+CD45RA+ naive T cells. The receptor comes from a human donor in good health. Some libraries in this study had Jurkat cell RNA spiked in. This chain joins TRBV28 and TRBJ2-5; 11 bases line up with TRBD2. CDR3 protein: CASSLPASGGETQYF. The CDR3 region has the DNA TGTGCCAGCAGTCTCCCAGCTAGCGGGGGGGAGACCCAGTACTTC. Full variable domain (rest looked up from reference TRBV28 and TRBJ2-5): DVKVTQSSRYLVKRTGEKVFLECVQDMDHENMFWYRQDPGLGLRLIYFSYDVKMKEKGDIPEGYSVSREKKERFSLILESASTNQTSMYLCASSLPASGGETQYFGPGTRLLVL.